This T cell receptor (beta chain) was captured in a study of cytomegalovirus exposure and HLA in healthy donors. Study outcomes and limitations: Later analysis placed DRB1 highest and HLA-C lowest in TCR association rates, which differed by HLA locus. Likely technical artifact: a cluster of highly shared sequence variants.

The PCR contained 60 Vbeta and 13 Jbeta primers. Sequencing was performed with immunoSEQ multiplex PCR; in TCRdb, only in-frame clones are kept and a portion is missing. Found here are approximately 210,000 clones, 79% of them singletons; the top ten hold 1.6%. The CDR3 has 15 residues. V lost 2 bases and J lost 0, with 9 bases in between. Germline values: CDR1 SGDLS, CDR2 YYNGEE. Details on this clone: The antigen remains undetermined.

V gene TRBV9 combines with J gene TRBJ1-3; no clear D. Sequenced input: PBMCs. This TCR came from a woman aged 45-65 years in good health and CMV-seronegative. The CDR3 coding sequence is TGTGCCAGCAGCGTCGGCAGGTCCTCTGGAAACACCATATATTTT. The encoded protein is CASSVGRSSGNTIYF. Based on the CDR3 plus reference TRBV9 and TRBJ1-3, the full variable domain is DSGVTQTPKHLITATGQRVTLRCSPRSGDLSVYWYQQSLDQGLQFLIQYYNGEERAKGNILERFSAQQFPDLHSELNLSSLELGDSALYFCASSVGRSSGNTIYFGEGSWLTVV.